This TCR beta chain was recovered during a study of blood T cell repertoires in COVID-19. Study details: Sample material is recorded as cDNA or gDNA derived from T cells, B-cell-depleted T cells, or PBMCs.

The CDR3 runs 16 residues. From germline, CDR1 is LGHNA and CDR2 YSLEER. Unmatched junction bases numbered 3, after V lost 0 bases and J lost 7 bases. The authors' processing: Reference gene primers were amplified, and this amplification served to estimate nucleated cell counts. This table comes from immunoSEQ multiplex PCR, and its TCRdb copy is limited to in-frame clones, with some not included. The DNA was the basis for D and trimming; V, J and clone size are from that table. The data hold 45,000 to 65,000 clones, with around 92% observed a single time. V and J are TRBV4-3 and TRBJ2-3; TRBD2 matches 14 bases. The sequencing input was peripheral blood. The receptor's source is a human donor in a cohort sampled during active COVID-19. CDR3 amino acids: CASSQETSGGANTQYF. The CDR3 nucleotides are TGCGCCAGCAGCCAAGAGACTAGCGGGGGGGCTAATACGCAGTATTTT.